The 16 T cell receptor beta chains below come from one sample, sequenced in a study of T-cell memory formation after mild COVID-19. TCRdb re-called the 5' RACE reads through MiXCR, storing one row per CDR3 protein. The sample has roughly 450,000 distinct CDR3 sequences, around a sixth seen once; the top ten hold 9% to 15%. The source material was PBMCs or a T cell subset sorted from them (not recorded which). The receptors shown here come from an adult woman who had mild COVID-19 (a few samples of this study predate the infection). Cell type and time point are not known.

A few counts support this clonotype. This rearrangement joins TRBV4-2 to TRBJ1-1; D remains unclear. The CDR3 is made up of 13 amino acids. Germline CDR1 and CDR2: LGHNA and YNFKEQ. V was trimmed by 3 bases and J by 2 bases, leaving 7 bases between them. Here the CDR3 reads CASSQNINTEAFF. The DNA of the CDR3 is TGTGCCAGCAGCCAGAACATAAACACTGAAGCTTTCTTT.

The chain carries TRBV27 and TRBJ2-5, with 8 positions matching TRBD2. V shed 0 bases and J 5 bases; nucleotides not matched to a gene: 14. Per germline, CDR1 MNHEY and CDR2 SMNVEV (reference sequence). The CDR3 sequence is 18 residues long. CDR3: CASSLSKVAGTRTETQYF. The CDR3 region has the DNA TGTGCCAGCAGTTTATCGAAGGTAGCGGGGACCCGTACGGAGACCCAGTACTTC.

This chain joins TRBV19 and TRBJ1-2; D is ambiguous. This CDR3 spans 13 amino acids. Germline-derived CDR1 and CDR2 are LNHDA and SQIVND (reference sequence). V was pared by 3 bases and J by 8 bases, with 13 bases between. This CDR3 is CASSIRSARGYTF. The DNA of the CDR3 is TGTGCCAGTAGTATTCGGTCGGCACGCGGCTACACCTTC. The full variable domain, its missing parts supplied by reference TRBV19 and TRBJ1-2, is DGGITQSPKYLFRKEGQNVTLSCEQNLNHDAMYWYRQDPGQGLRLIYYSQIVNDFQKGDIAEGYSVSREKKESFPLTVTSAQKNPTAFYLCASSIRSARGYTFGSGTRLTVV.

The sample holds a few counts of this clonotype. V is TRBV4-3 and J is TRBJ2-1; 11 positions agree with TRBD2. The J segment lost 6 bases and the V segment lost 0 bases, leaving 13 bases of the junction unmatched. This CDR3 contains 19 residues. CDR1 and CDR2 (germline): LGHNA, YSLEER. This CDR3 reads CASSQEPGSGSGRANEQFF. The CDR3 bases are TGCGCCAGCAGCCAAGAGCCCGGTTCAGGTAGCGGGAGGGCCAATGAGCAGTTCTTC.

This clonotype appeared many times. The chain joins TRBV7-6 to TRBJ1-5, with D possibly matching TRBD1 (6 bases). CDR1 and CDR2 from the germline V gene are SGHVS and FNYEAQ. The CDR3 spans 16 residues. V was cut by 5 bases and J by 5 bases, with 19 bases left in between. The CDR3 DNA reads TGTGCCAGCAGCCCCAGCACGGGGGGCATGGATCAGCCCCAGCATTTT. It is translated as CASSPSTGGMDQPQHF.

This clonotype has only a few counts. The CDR3 here is CASRTLLTAKETQYF. The CDR3 bases are TGTGCCAGCAGGACTCTCCTGACAGCCAAAGAGACCCAGTACTTC. The gene calls are TRBV6-6 and TRBJ2-5, with TRBD1 as a possible D gene (5 bases). Germline V lookup: CDR1 MNHNY, CDR2 SVGAGI (reference sequence). This CDR3 has 15 residues. The germline V and J ends were trimmed by 6 bases and 3 bases, with 17 bases remaining between them.

This clonotype was seen more than once but under ten times. The chain is built from TRBV20-1 and TRBJ2-1; no firm D call. The CDR3 spans 15 residues. Germline loops: CDR1 DFQATT, CDR2 SNEGSKA (reference sequence). V was trimmed by 6 bases and J by 0 bases, leaving 15 bases between them. The CDR3 loop is CSASPVSLSYNEQFF. The DNA for the CDR3 is TGCAGTGCCTCTCCGGTTTCCCTCTCCTACAATGAGCAGTTCTTC.

This sequence joins TRBV7-9 and TRBJ1-2, with D tentatively TRBD1 (5 bases). The CDR3 totals 14 residues. V was trimmed by 8 bases and J by 1 base, leaving 14 bases between them. Per germline, CDR1 SEHNR and CDR2 FQNEAQ (reference sequence). CDR3 nucleotides: TGTGCCAGCCAGCAGGGTTTTTTTAACTATGGCTACACCTTC. Its protein is CASQQGFFNYGYTF.

The V call is TRBV27, the J call TRBJ2-5; D remains ambiguous. Germline lookup yields CDR1 MNHEY and CDR2 SMNVEV (reference sequence). CDR3 length: 13 residues. V was cut by 7 bases and J by 1 base, with 10 bases left in between. Here the CDR3 DNA reads TGTGCCAGCACCAGGTTGGGCCAAGAGACCCAGTACTTC. Translation gives CASTRLGQETQYF.

This clonotype was seen only a few times. The CDR3 reads CASSLAWGAANEKLFF. In nucleotides, the CDR3 is TGTGCCAGCAGCTTAGCGTGGGGGGCGGCGAATGAAAAACTGTTTTTT. The chain employs TRBV7-2 and TRBJ1-4; D is perhaps TRBD1 (6 bases). From germline, CDR1 is SGHTA and CDR2 FQGNSA. CDR3 length: 16 amino acids. V gave up 0 bases and J gave up 5 bases, with 13 bases separating them.

The table lists this clonotype with a few counts. CDR3 coding DNA: TGCGCCAGCAGCCCGGAGGGGTCCCTCACAGATACGCAGTATTTT. This encodes CASSPEGSLTDTQYF. The V call is TRBV5-1, the J call TRBJ2-3; weak D call: TRBD2 (6 bases). The germline CDR1 and CDR2 sequences are SGHRS and YFSETQ. Deletions cut 4 bases from V and 2 bases from J, with 14 bases between. The CDR3 has 15 residues.

This clonotype was counted between two and nine times. The V gene is TRBV5-5, the J gene TRBJ2-7; 7 bases fit TRBD1. Trimming removed 4 bases from V and 7 bases from J; junction bases left unmatched: 8. Germline loops: CDR1 SGHKS, CDR2 YYEKEE (reference sequence). This CDR3 has 13 amino acids. CDR3 sequence reads: CASSLQGSREQYF. The CDR3, as DNA: TGTGCCAGCAGCCTACAGGGGTCCCGGGAGCAGTACTTC.

V and J are TRBV7-9 and TRBJ2-1; the D gene could be TRBD1 or TRBD2 (5 bases each). V lost 4 bases and J lost 2, with 12 bases in between. This CDR3 is 15 amino acids long. From germline, CDR1 is SEHNR and CDR2 FQNEAQ (reference sequence). In nucleotides, the CDR3 is TGTGCCAGCAGCTCGGCAGGGCGGGCCTACAATGAGCAGTTCTTC. Translating it yields CASSSAGRAYNEQFF.

The table lists this clonotype with a few counts. The CDR3 sequence is CATSGSPSGSTDTQYF. CDR3 sequence (DNA): TGTGCCACCAGTGGTTCCCCTAGCGGAAGCACAGATACGCAGTATTTT. V and J are TRBV24-1 and TRBJ2-3; 7 bases match TRBD2. Trimming removed 5 bases from V and 0 bases from J; junction bases left unmatched: 7. The CDR3 is 16 amino acids. Germline loops: CDR1 KGHDR, CDR2 SFDVKD.

The rearrangement links TRBV21-1 to TRBJ2-3; the D segment call TRBD1 is taken from the table without a DNA check. TRBV21-1 is labeled a pseudogene. The CDR3 contains 17 residues. CDR3 in amino acids: CASSKRRAQLCTDTQYF. For the CDR3, the DNA is TGTGCCAGCAGCAAAAGGCGGGCACAGTTATGCACAGATACGCAGTATTTT.

The V and J genes are TRBV12-3 or TRBV12-4 and TRBJ2-7; no clear D gene. This CDR3 region has 14 residues. Trimming took off 3 bases at V and 0 bases at J, with 9 bases between the two ends. Written as DNA, the CDR3 is TGTGCCAGCAGTTTTGGCCCCGTCTCCTACGAGCAGTACTTC. It encodes CASSFGPVSYEQYF.